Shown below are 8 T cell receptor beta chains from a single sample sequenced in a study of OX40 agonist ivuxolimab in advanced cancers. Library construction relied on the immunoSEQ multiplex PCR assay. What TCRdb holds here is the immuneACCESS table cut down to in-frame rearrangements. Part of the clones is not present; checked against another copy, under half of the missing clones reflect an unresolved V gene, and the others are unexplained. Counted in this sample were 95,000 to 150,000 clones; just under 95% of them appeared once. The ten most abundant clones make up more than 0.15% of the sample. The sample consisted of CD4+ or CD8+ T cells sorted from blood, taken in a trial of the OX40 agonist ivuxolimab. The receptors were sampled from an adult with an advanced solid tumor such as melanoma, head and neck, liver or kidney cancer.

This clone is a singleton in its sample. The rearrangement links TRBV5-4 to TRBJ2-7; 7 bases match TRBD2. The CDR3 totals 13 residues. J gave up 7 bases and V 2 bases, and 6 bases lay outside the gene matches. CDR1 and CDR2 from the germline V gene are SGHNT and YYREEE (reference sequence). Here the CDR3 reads CASSFSGAIEQYF. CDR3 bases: TGTGCCAGCAGCTTCAGCGGGGCAATTGAGCAGTACTTC.

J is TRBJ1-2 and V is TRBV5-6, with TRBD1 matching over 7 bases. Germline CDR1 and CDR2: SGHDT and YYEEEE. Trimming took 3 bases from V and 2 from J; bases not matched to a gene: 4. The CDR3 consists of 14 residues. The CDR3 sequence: CASSSTGDNYGYTF. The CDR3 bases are TGTGCCAGCAGCTCTACAGGGGACAACTATGGCTACACCTTC.

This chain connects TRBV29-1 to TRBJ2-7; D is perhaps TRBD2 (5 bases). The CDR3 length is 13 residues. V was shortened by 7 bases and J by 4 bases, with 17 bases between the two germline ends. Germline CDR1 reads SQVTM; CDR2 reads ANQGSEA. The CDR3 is CSGRGTTSYEQYF. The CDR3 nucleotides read TGCAGCGGTCGGGGTACGACTTCATACGAGCAGTACTTC.

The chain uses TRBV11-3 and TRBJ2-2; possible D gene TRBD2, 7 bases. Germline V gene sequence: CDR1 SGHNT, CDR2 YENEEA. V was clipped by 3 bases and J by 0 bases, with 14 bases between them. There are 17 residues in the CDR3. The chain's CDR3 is CASSFYRGGTNTGELFF. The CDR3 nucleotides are TGTGCCAGCAGCTTTTATCGCGGGGGCACGAACACCGGGGAGCTGTTTTTT.

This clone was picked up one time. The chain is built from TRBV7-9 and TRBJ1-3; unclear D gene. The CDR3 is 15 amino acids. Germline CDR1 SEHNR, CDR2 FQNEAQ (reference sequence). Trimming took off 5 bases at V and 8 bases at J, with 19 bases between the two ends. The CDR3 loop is CASSPNDGLRDTIYF. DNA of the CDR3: TGTGCCAGCAGCCCGAATGACGGACTGCGAGACACCATATATTTT.

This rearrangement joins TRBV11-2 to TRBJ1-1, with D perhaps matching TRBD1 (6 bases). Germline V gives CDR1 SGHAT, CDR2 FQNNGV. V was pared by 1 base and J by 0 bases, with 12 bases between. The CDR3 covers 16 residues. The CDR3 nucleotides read TGTGCCAGCAGCTTAGTGTCAGGGGAGATGAACACTGAAGCTTTCTTT. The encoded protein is CASSLVSGEMNTEAFF.

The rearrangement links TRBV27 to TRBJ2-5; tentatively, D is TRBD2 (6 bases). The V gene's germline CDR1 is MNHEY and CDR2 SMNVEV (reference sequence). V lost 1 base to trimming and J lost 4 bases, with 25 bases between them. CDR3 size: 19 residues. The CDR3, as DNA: TGTGCCAGCAGTTTATTGGGTTCGTGGGGGGAGGCACCGGGAGAGACCCAGTACTTC. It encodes CASSLLGSWGEAPGETQYF.

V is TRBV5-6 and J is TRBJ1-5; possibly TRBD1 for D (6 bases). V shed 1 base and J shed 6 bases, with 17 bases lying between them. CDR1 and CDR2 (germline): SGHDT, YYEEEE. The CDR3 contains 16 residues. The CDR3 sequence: CASSLYSTEGGQPQHF. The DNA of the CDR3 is TGTGCCAGCAGCTTGTACTCGACAGAGGGGGGTCAGCCCCAGCATTTT.